The 15 T cell receptor beta chains listed next were all sequenced from one sample in a study of blood T cells in healthy people across ages. A second PCR, run for about 6 to 11 cycles, used a sample-barcoded 5' primer plus a J-beta primer mix. TCRdb ran MiXCR on the 5' RACE reads and lists one entry per CDR3 protein. The table lists over 1,500,000 distinct CDR3 sequences, 35% to 50% of them singletons, with more than 20% in the top ten. Material: blood. These receptors originate from a human donor in good health.

This clonotype turned up a few times. The chain couples TRBV29-1 to TRBJ2-5; possible D gene TRBD2, 6 bases. V lost 7 bases, J lost 5 bases, and 17 bases lay in between. The CDR3 spans 13 residues. The germline V gene has CDR1 SQVTM and CDR2 ANQGSEA. CDR3 DNA sequence: TGCAGCGAACAGGATGGTGGGGGGGAGACCCAGTACTTC. Its protein product is CSEQDGGGETQYF.

The chain uses TRBV5-1 and TRBJ2-3, with D maybe TRBD2 (7 bases). Germline V lookup: CDR1 SGHRS, CDR2 YFSETQ. The CDR3 is made up of 16 amino acids. V shed 1 base and J shed 4 bases, with 16 bases lying between them. The CDR3 reads CASSLIEGGVPDTQYF. The CDR3 DNA reads as TGCGCCAGCAGCTTGATCGAGGGGGGGGTCCCAGATACGCAGTATTTT.

There are a few counts of this clonotype. The chain carries TRBV20-1 and TRBJ2-3; D is undetermined. There are 14 residues in the CDR3. Germline-derived CDR1 and CDR2 are DFQATT and SNEGSKA (reference sequence). The V end was cut by 3 bases, the J end by 4 bases, with 14 bases between. The CDR3, as DNA: TGCAGTGCTAGGGACCCTAAAGCAGCAGATACGCAGTATTTT. It translates to CSARDPKAADTQYF.

CDR3 nucleotide sequence: TGTGCCAGCAGCCCTCATCGCGGATATAATGGCTACACCTTC. Amino acids: CASSPHRGYNGYTF. This chain uses TRBV7-2 with TRBJ1-2; no definite D call. Trimming shortened V by 5 bases and J by 6 bases, and 16 bases separated the two germline ends. The CDR3 runs to 14 residues. CDR1 is SGHTA, CDR2 FQGNSA, per germline. Full variable domain (remainder filled in from reference TRBV7-2 and TRBJ1-2): GAGVSQSPSNKVTEKGKDVELRCDPISGHTALYWYRQSLGQGLEFLIYFQGNSAPDKSGLPSDRFSAERTGGSVSTLTIQRTQQEDSAVYLCASSPHRGYNGYTFGSGTRLTVV.

This chain joins TRBV20-1 and TRBJ2-1, with D tentatively TRBD1 or TRBD2 (5 bases each). The V and J ends lost 1 base and 9 bases respectively, with 16 bases between them. The germline V gene encodes CDR1 DFQATT and CDR2 SNEGSKA (reference sequence). CDR3 length: 14 residues. The CDR3 sequence: CSARVRTLGTEQFF. DNA of the CDR3: TGCAGTGCTAGAGTCAGGACCCTAGGGACTGAGCAGTTCTTC.

This clonotype has more than one count but fewer than ten. The junction differs from germline at one of its ends, possibly a read error. This chain uses TRBV29-1 with TRBJ2-3, with 8 bases aligning to TRBD2. The CDR3 has 16 amino acids. The germline V gene has CDR1 SQVTM and CDR2 ANQGSEA. In DNA, the CDR3 is TGCTGCGTTGAAGAATTCGAGTCGGGGGGGCAAGATACGCAGTATTTT. The encoded protein is CCVEEFESGGQDTQYF.

A note on this clonotype: A clone one base away is much larger, so this may be a read error. This chain links TRBV15 with TRBJ2-5; D is uncertain. V was shortened by 3 bases and J by 4 bases, with 9 bases between the two germline ends. The V gene's germline CDR1 is LNHNV and CDR2 YYDKDF (reference sequence). CDR3 length equals 13 residues. CDR3 bases: TGTGCCACCAGCAGGAACTTTTCAGAGACCCAGTACTTC. Its protein is CATSRNFSETQYF.

Ten or more counts support this clonotype. The rearrangement links TRBV10-3 to TRBJ2-7; D is uncertain. V shed 10 bases and J shed 2 bases, with 12 bases lying between them. Germline values: CDR1 ENHRY, CDR2 SYGVKD. This CDR3 region has 12 residues. CDR3 bases: TGTGCCACCAACCGCGAACCCTACGAGCAGTACTTC. Its translation is CATNREPYEQYF.

The chain joins TRBV12-3 or TRBV12-4 to TRBJ2-7; D is unresolved. V was clipped by 3 bases and J by 3 bases, with 9 bases between them. This CDR3 is 13 amino acids long. CDR3 DNA sequence: TGTGCCAGCAGTTTTGGCGCCTACTACGAGCAGTACTTC. Its protein is CASSFGAYYEQYF.

The chain is built from TRBV5-6 and TRBJ2-1; weak D call: TRBD2 (5 bases). Germline V gene data show CDR1 as SGHDT and CDR2 as YYEEEE. The CDR3 covers 16 residues. Trimming cost V 1 base and J 0 bases, with 11 bases left between them. Written as DNA, the CDR3 is TGTGCCAGCAGCTTGTTGCGGGTGAGCTCCTACAATGAGCAGTTCTTC. It encodes CASSLLRVSSYNEQFF.

This clonotype has only a few counts. The chain employs TRBV20-1 and TRBJ2-1, with TRBD2 matching 16 bases. This CDR3 spans 17 amino acids. The V and J ends lost 5 bases and 0 bases, in that order; junction bases with no gene match: 4. Germline V gene sequence: CDR1 DFQATT, CDR2 SNEGSKA (reference sequence). CDR3 sequence: CSAPGLAGGGSYNEQFF. The CDR3 coding sequence is TGCAGTGCTCCGGGACTAGCGGGGGGGGGCTCCTACAATGAGCAGTTCTTC.

This clonotype was found a few times. The chain combines TRBV7-2 with TRBJ2-3; D remains ambiguous. Trimming took 5 bases from V and 10 from J, leaving 13 bases between them. The CDR3 length is 12 residues. Germline V gene lookup returns CDR1 SGHTA and CDR2 FQGNSA. CDR3 coding DNA: TGTGCCAGCAGCCCCTCAATCTCTGCGCAGTATTTT. Encoded protein: CASSPSISAQYF.

This clonotype was counted ten times or more. The V gene is TRBV4-1, the J gene TRBJ2-3; no firm D call. Trimming took 0 bases from V and 6 from J, leaving 10 bases between them. The CDR3 is 14 residues long. Germline CDR1 is MGHRA and CDR2 is YSYEKL. The CDR3 region has the DNA TGCGCCAGCAGCCAAGATCCTAGTTGGGATACGCAGTATTTT. This gives the protein CASSQDPSWDTQYF.

The V gene is TRBV20-1, the J gene TRBJ2-1, with TRBD1 matching 7 bases. The trim removed 4 bases at V and 0 bases at J, leaving 6 bases unmatched. CDR3 length: 15 residues. Germline V gene lookup returns CDR1 DFQATT and CDR2 SNEGSKA (reference sequence). The CDR3 DNA is TGCAGTGCTAACGACAGGGCCAGCTCCTACAATGAGCAGTTCTTC. Its translation is CSANDRASSYNEQFF.

This clonotype was observed a few times. Here the CDR3 DNA reads TGTGCCAGCAGCTTGGATGCCAGGGGTGGATACATTCAGTACTTC. Its translation is CASSLDARGGYIQYF. J is TRBJ2-4 and V is TRBV5-6, with D possibly TRBD1 on 6 matching bases. The V end was cut by 0 bases, the J end by 8 bases, with 15 bases between. CDR1 and CDR2 from the germline V gene are SGHDT and YYEEEE. This CDR3 has 15 residues.